The clone carrying this TCR beta chain occurred many times. The antigen is not known. This sample is drawn from a study of T cells in Graves' hyperthyroidism and ophthalmopathy. Findings of the study overall: A model using 13 V-J features told ophthalmopathy apart from stable hyperthyroidism. Ophthalmopathy prediction by the model preceded onset by a median about 6 months.

RNA transcripts served as the template for amplifying TCR beta CDR3 regions. Carried out on the TCR CDR3, a first-round RT-PCR used the HTBI primer set. TCRdb re-called the multiplex PCR reads through MiXCR, storing one row per CDR3 protein. This table has 690,000 or so distinct CDR3 sequences, around 20% appearing once. Before ophthalmopathy appeared, progressors gave blood at initial hyperthyroidism diagnosis. CDR3 length: 15 residues. Trimming took off 7 bases at V and 3 bases at J, with 15 bases between the two ends. The source material was blood. This sequence was found in a woman aged 50 to 65 with Graves' hyperthyroidism that later progressed to Graves' ophthalmopathy. The chain is built from TRBV12-3 or TRBV12-4 and TRBJ1-4, with a possible D match to TRBD1 (6 bases). Here the CDR3 reads CASTRTGASNEKLFF. The CDR3 DNA follows: TGTGCCAGCACCAGAACGGGGGCCTCTAATGAAAAACTGTTTTTT.